This entry is about one TCR beta chain. In Seattle, patients joined the study during active infection and were tracked longitudinally. The sample originates from a study of blood T cell repertoires in COVID-19. Overall study context: The origin of the acute and convalescent COVID-19 samples was the United States, Italy and Spain. Sources were T cells, B-cell-depleted T cells, or PBMCs; the material itself was cDNA or gDNA.

The CDR3 length is 14 residues. Germline-derived CDR1 and CDR2 are SGHTA and FQGNSA. Trimming cost V 7 bases and J 3 bases, with 16 bases left between them. How the authors handled the data: The authors estimated nucleated cell counts from reference gene primer amplification. Produced via immunoSEQ multiplex PCR; TCRdb's table is partial and in-frame only. From that table come the V and J calls and clone size; the DNA was used to work out D and trimming. The table lists more than 90,000 clones, 70% to 90% of them singletons, with around 16% in the top ten. This sequence joins TRBV7-2 and TRBJ2-7, with a possible D match to TRBD1 (7 bases). The source material was peripheral blood. The sequence was obtained from a woman aged 60-75 years with COVID-19, enrolled during active disease. This chain's CDR3 is CASTHRGGNYEQYF. The CDR3 coding sequence is TGTGCCAGCACCCACAGGGGAGGTAACTACGAGCAGTACTTC.